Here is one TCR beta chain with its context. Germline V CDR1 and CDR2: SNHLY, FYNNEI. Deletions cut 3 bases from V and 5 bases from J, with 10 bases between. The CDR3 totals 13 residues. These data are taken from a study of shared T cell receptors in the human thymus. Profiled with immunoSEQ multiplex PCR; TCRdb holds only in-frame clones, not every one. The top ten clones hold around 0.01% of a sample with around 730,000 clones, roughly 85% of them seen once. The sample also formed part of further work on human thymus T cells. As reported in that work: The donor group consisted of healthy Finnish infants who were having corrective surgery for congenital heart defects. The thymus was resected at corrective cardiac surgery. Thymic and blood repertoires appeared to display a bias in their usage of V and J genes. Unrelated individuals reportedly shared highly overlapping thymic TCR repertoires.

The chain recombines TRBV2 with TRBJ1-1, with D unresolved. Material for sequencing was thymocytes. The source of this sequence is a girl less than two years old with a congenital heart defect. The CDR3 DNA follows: TGTGCCAGCAGTGAGGAGGTATGGACTGAAGCTTTCTTT. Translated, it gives CASSEEVWTEAFF. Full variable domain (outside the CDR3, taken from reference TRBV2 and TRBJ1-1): EPEVTQTPSHQVTQMGQEVILRCVPISNHLYFYWYRQILGQKVEFLVSFYNNEISEKSEIFDDQFSVERPDGSNFTLKIRSTKLEDSAMYFCASSEEVWTEAFFGQGTRLTVV.